This T cell receptor beta chain came from a study of beta chain features in type 1 diabetes. This clone has a handful of counts. Reverse transcribing all isolated RNA meant expressed TCRB transcripts were sequenced. Clones were sequenced by immunoSEQ multiplex PCR, and TCRdb holds only the in-frame ones, with some missing. Of around 240,000 clones in the sample, more than 65% were seen once. Looked up from germline, CDR1 is SGHTA and CDR2 is FQGNSA. This CDR3 region has 15 residues. V was trimmed by 4 bases and J by 2 bases, leaving 14 bases between them. Specimen: naive CD4+ T cells from blood. The chain joins TRBV7-2 to TRBJ2-5; D is unresolved. This clonotype originated in a man between 25 and 39 years old in good health. CDR3 residues: CASSSIVVGQETQYF. As DNA, the CDR3 is TGTGCCAGCAGCTCTATAGTGGTTGGGCAAGAGACCCAGTACTTC. Full variable domain (remainder filled in from reference TRBV7-2 and TRBJ2-5): GAGVSQSPSNKVTEKGKDVELRCDPISGHTALYWYRQSLGQGLEFLIYFQGNSAPDKSGLPSDRFSAERTGGSVSTLTIQRTQQEDSAVYLCASSSIVVGQETQYFGPGTRLLVL.